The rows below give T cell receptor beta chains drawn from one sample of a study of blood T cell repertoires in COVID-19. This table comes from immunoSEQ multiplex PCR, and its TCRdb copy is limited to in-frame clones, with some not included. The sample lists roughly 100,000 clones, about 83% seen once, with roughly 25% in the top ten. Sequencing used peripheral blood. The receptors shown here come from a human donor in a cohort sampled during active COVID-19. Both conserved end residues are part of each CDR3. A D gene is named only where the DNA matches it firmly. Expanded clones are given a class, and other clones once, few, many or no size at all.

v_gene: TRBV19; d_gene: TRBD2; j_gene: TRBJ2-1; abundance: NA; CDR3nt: TGTGCCAGTAGTATAGGTGGGGGGGTGGATGAGCAGTTCTTC; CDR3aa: CASSIGGGVDEQFF
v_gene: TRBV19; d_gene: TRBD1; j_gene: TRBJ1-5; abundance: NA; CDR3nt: TGTGCCAGTAGTAACCGGGACAGGGGCGCTCAGCCCCAGCATTTT; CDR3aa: CASSNRDRGAQPQHF
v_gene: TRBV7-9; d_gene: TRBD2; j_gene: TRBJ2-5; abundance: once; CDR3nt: TGTGCCAGCAGCACTAGACTAGCGGGAGGAGAGACCCAGTACTTC; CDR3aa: CASSTRLAGGETQYF
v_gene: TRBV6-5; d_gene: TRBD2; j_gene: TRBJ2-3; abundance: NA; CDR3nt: TGTGCCAGCAGTTACACGAGACTAGCCGGAGATACGCAGTATTTT; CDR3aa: CASSYTRLAGDTQYF
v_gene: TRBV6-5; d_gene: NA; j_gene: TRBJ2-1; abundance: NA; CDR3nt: TGTGCCAGCAGGCAGGGTACGGGCAATGAGCAGTTCTTC; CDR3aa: CASRQGTGNEQFF
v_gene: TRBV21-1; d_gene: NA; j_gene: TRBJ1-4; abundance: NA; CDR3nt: TGTGCCACCTTCTGTGAAAAACTGTTTTTT; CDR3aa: CATFCEKLFF
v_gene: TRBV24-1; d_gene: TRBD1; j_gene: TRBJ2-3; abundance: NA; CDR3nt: TGTGCCACCAGTGATACCAGGGGGCGCACAGATACGCAGTATTTT; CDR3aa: CATSDTRGRTDTQYF
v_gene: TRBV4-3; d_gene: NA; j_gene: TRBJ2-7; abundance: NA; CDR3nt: TGCGCCAGCAGCCAAGAAAGGGAGGGGACACGGGAGCAGTACTTC; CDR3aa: CASSQEREGTREQYF
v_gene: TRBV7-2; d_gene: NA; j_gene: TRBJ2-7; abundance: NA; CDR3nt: TGTGCCAGCAGCTTCAGGGCCCACGAGCAGTACTTC; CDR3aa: CASSFRAHEQYF
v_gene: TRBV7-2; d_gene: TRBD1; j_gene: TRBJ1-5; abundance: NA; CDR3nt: TGTGCCAGCAGCTCCCACGACAGGGGCGTCGGTCAGCCCCAGCATTTT; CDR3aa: CASSSHDRGVGQPQHF
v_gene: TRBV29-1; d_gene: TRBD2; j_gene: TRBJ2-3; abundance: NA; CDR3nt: TGCAGCGTTGGGGGCGGGGGGCAAACAGATACGCAGTATTTT; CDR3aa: CSVGGGGQTDTQYF
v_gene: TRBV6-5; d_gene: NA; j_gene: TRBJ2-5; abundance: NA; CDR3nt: TGTGCCAGCCGCACACCCCTCAGAGGAGAGACCCAGTACTTC; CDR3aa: CASRTPLRGETQYF
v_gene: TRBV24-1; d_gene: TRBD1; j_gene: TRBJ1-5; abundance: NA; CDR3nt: TGTGCCACCAGTGACCCCGGACAGGGATCCAATCAGCCCCAGCATTTT; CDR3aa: CATSDPGQGSNQPQHF
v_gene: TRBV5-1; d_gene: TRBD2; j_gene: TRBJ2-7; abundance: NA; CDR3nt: TGCGCCAGCAGCTTGGCTCTAGCGGGGGAATCTAGTTACGAGCAGTACTTC; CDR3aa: CASSLALAGESSYEQYF
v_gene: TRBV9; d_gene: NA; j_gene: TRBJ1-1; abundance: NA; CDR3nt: TGTGCCAGCAGCGTAGACAGGGCAAACACTGAAGCTTTCTTT; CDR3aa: CASSVDRANTEAFF
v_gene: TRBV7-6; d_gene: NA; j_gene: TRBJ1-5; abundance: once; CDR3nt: TGTGCCAGCAGTCCGGGACACAGGCGCGAACAGCCCCAGCATTTT; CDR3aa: CASSPGHRREQPQHF
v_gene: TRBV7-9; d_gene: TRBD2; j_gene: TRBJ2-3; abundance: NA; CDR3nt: TGTGCCAGCTCCAGACCGGGGACTAGCGGGCCGAATACGCAGTATTTT; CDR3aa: CASSRPGTSGPNTQYF
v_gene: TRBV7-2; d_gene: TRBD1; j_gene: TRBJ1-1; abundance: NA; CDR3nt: TGTGCCAGCAGCTTCACAGGGGGCGCAGCTGAAGCTTTCTTT; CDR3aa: CASSFTGGAAEAFF
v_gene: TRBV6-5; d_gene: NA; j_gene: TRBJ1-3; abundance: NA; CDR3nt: TGTGCCAGCGTCCTTAGTTTGGGAAACACCATATATTTT; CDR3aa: CASVLSLGNTIYF
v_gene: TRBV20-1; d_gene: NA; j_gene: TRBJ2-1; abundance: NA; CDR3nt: TGCAGTGCTAGTCGTGGGGGGACCTACAATGAGCAGTTCTTC; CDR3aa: CSASRGGTYNEQFF
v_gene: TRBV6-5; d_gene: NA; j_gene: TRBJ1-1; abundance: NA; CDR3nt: TGTGCCAGCAGGCCCGAGGTGAACACTGAAGCTTTCTTT; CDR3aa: CASRPEVNTEAFF
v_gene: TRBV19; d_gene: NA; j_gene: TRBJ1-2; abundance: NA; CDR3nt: TGTGCCAGTAGTCCGGACGGGAGGAACTATGGCTACACCTTC; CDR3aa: CASSPDGRNYGYTF
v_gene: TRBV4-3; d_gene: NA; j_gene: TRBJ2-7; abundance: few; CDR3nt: TGCGCCAGCAGCCATGAAAGACAGGATAACGAGCAGTACTTC; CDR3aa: CASSHERQDNEQYF
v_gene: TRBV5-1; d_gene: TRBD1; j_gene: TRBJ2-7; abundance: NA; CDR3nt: TGCGCCAGCAGCGTCGGCGGACAGGACTCCTACGAGCAGTACTTC; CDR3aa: CASSVGGQDSYEQYF
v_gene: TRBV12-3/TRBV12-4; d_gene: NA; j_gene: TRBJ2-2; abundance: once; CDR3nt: TGTGCCAGCAGCCCTTACACCGGGGAGCTGTTTTTT; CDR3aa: CASSPYTGELFF
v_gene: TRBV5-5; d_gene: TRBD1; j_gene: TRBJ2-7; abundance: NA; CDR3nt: TGTGCCAGCAGTCTAACAGGGGGTGTGCGGAACGAGCAGTACTTC; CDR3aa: CASSLTGGVRNEQYF
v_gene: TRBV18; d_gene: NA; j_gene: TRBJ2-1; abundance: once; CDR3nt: TGTGCCAGCTCACCCATTCGAGAGGACAATGAGCAGTTCTTC; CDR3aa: CASSPIREDNEQFF
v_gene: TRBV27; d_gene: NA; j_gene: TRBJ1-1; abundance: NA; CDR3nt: TGTGCCAGCAGTTTTTCTCCCGTGAGGACTGAAGCTTTCTTT; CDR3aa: CASSFSPVRTEAFF
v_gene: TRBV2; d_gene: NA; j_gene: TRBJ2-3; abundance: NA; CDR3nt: TGTGCCAGCAGGTGGAGTTCTAGCACAGATACGCAGTATTTT; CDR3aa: CASRWSSSTDTQYF
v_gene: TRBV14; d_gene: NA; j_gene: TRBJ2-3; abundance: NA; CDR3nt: TGTGCCAGCAGCCAAGAGGCGGTTCTGGGCACAGATACGCAGTATTTT; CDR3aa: CASSQEAVLGTDTQYF
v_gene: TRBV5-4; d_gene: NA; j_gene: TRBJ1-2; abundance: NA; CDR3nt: TGTGCCAGCAGCTTCCCCGACAAGCACTATGGCTACACCTTC; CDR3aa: CASSFPDKHYGYTF
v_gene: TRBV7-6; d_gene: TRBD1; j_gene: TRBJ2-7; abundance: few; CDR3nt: TGTGCCAGCAGCTTAGAGGGGGCTGCTCGCGAGCAGTACTTC; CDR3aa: CASSLEGAAREQYF
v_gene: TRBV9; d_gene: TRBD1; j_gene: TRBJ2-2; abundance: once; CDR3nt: TGTGCCAGCACCCTGAGGGGGCTGAACACCGGGGAGCTGTTTTTT; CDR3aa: CASTLRGLNTGELFF
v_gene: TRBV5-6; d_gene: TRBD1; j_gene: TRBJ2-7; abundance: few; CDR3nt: TGTGCCAGCAGCTTGATGGCAGGGGGAAGCTACGAGCAGTACTTC; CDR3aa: CASSLMAGGSYEQYF
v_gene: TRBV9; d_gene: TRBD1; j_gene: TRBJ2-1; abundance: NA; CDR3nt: TGTGCCAGCAGCCCACTTCTAGGGGCGCAGGGGGTTACTAATGAGCAGTTCTTC; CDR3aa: CASSPLLGAQGVTNEQFF
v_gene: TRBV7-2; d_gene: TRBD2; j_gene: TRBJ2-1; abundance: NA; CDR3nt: TGTGCCAGCAGCTTAGCGAGCGGGGGGGCCGTCAATGAGCAGTTCTTC; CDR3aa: CASSLASGGAVNEQFF
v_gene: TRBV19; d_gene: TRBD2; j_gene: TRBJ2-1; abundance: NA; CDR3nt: TGTGCCAGTAGTATTGAGAGCGGGAGCCTGTACAATGAGCAGTTCTTC; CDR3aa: CASSIESGSLYNEQFF
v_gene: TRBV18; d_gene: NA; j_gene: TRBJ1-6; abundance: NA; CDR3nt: TGTGCCAGCTCACCACCCGGGGGGCATGGATCACCCCTCCACTTT; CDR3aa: CASSPPGGHGSPLHF
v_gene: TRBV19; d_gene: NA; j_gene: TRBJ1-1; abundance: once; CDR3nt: TGTGCCACCATAGACTTCATGAACACTGAAGCTTTCTTT; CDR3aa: CATIDFMNTEAFF
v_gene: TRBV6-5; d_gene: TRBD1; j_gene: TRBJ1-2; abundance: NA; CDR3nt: TGTGCCAGCACCAATGGGGGGACAGACACCTTC; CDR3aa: CASTNGGTDTF
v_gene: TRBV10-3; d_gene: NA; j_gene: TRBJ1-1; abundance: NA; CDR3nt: TGTGCCATCAGCGCTGTCAAGGGAGGTGAAGCTTTCTTT; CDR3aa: CAISAVKGGEAFF
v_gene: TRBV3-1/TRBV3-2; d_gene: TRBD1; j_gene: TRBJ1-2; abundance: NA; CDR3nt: TGTGCCAGCAGCACCCGACAGGGGGCTACTGGCGGCTACACCTTC; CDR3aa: CASSTRQGATGGYTF
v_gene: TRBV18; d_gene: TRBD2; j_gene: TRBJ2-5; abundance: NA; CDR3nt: TGTGCCAGCTCACTAGGAGCGGGGGGTCACCAAGAGACCCAGTACTTC; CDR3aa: CASSLGAGGHQETQYF
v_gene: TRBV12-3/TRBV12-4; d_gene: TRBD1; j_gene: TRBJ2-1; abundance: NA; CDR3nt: TGTGCCAGCAGTCCAGGGGGCATTGAGCAGTTCTTC; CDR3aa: CASSPGGIEQFF
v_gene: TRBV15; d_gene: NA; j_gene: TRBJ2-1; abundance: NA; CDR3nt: TGTGCCACCAGCGGAGACGTGGGGCCCTACAATGAGCAGTTCTTC; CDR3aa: CATSGDVGPYNEQFF
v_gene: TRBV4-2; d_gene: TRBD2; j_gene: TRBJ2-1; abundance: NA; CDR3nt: TGTGCCAGCAGCCAAGAAAGCGGGAGGGGACCCCCCCTTCCGTGGTTCTTC; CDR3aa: CASSQESGRGPPLPWFF
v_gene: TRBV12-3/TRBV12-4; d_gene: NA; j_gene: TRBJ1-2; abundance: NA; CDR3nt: TGTGCCAGCAGTTTAGACCAGAACTATGGCTACACCTTC; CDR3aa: CASSLDQNYGYTF
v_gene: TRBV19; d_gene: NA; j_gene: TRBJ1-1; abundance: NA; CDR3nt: TGTGCCAGTAGTGCAGACAGGAACACTGAAGCTTTCTTT; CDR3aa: CASSADRNTEAFF